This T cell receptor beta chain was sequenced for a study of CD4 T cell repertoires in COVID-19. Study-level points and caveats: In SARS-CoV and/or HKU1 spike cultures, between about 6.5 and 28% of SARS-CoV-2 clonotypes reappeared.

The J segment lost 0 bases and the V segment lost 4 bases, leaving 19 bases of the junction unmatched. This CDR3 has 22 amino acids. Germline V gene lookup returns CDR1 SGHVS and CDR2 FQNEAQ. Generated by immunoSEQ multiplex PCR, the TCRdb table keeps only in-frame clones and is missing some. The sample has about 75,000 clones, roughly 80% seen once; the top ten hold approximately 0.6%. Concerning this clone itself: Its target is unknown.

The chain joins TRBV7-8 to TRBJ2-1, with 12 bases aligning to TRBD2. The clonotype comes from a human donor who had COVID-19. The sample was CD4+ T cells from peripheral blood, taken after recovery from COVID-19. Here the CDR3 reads CASSSRPLLAGGVYGSYNEQFF. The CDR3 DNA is TGTGCCAGCAGCTCAAGACCTTTACTAGCGGGAGGAGTGTACGGCTCCTACAATGAGCAGTTCTTC. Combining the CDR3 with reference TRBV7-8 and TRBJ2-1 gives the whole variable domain GAGVSQSPRYKVAKRGQDVALRCDPISGHVSLFWYQQALGQGPEFLTYFQNEAQLDKSGLPSDRFFAERPEGSVSTLKIQRTQQEDSAVYLCASSSRPLLAGGVYGSYNEQFFGPGTRLTVL.